The entry below describes one TCR beta chain. Profiled with immunoSEQ multiplex PCR; TCRdb holds only in-frame clones, not every one. The table includes about 10,000 clones, 60% to 80% detected once. Dosing: nivolumab 3 mg/kg IV, weeks 1, 4, 7, 10, then every two weeks to week 26. The CDR3 length is 14 residues. V lost 7 bases, J lost 8 bases, and 7 bases stayed unmatched. CDR1 is ENHRY, CDR2 SYGVKD, per germline. This sample was included in a study of ipilimumab plus nivolumab after autologous stem cell transplantation. Here the sequenced sample was PBMCs, taken in a trial of ipilimumab plus nivolumab as post-transplant consolidation. The receptor comes from a female donor with multiple myeloma. The chain joins TRBV10-3 to TRBJ2-1; the match to TRBD2 covers 11 bases. The chain's CDR3 is CAIKLAGEVDEQFF. DNA of the CDR3: TGTGCCATCAAACTAGCGGGAGAGGTAGATGAGCAGTTCTTC.